Presented here are 10 T cell receptor beta chains from one specimen sequenced in a study of CD8 T cells in Susac syndrome. The RNA input was roughly 0.45 to 1 ug, and it was reverse transcribed with random hexamers. In TCRdb, the immunoSEQ multiplex PCR reads were re-called with MiXCR into one record per CDR3 protein. The sample shows 200,000 or so distinct CDR3 sequences, roughly 95% of them seen only once. Sequenced sample: CD4+ T cells from PBMCs. Receptors were obtained from a human donor with multiple sclerosis.

V gene TRBV7-9 combines with J gene TRBJ2-3, with TRBD2 matching 13 bases. After removal of 1 base from V and 0 bases from J, the junction contained 7 bases not matched to a gene. The V gene's germline CDR1 is SEHNR and CDR2 FQNEAQ (reference sequence). CDR3 length equals 19 residues. This CDR3 is CASSLDPGLAGTSTDTQYF. In DNA, the CDR3 is TGTGCCAGCAGCTTAGACCCGGGACTAGCGGGGACAAGCACAGATACGCAGTATTTT.

CDR3 loop: CSARDSRAAETQYF. CDR3 nucleotide sequence: TGCAGTGCTAGAGATTCCCGGGCCGCCGAGACCCAGTACTTC. The gene calls are TRBV20-1 and TRBJ2-5; D is undetermined. The length of the CDR3 is 14 residues. V was trimmed by 0 bases and J by 5 bases, leaving 13 bases between them. CDR1 and CDR2 (germline): DFQATT, SNEGSKA (reference sequence).

The chain couples TRBV20-1 to TRBJ2-1, with 11 bases lining up with TRBD2. V was clipped by 2 bases and J by 5 bases; unmatched bases: 8. CDR1 DFQATT and CDR2 SNEGSKA come from the germline V gene (reference sequence). The CDR3 sequence is 16 residues long. DNA of the CDR3: TGCAGTGCTAGAACAGGGTCGACTAGCGGGAACAATGAGCAGTTCTTC. Protein sequence: CSARTGSTSGNNEQFF.

The rearrangement joins TRBV30 to TRBJ2-1; D unclear. V gave up 2 bases and J gave up 4 bases, with 9 bases separating them. This CDR3 region has 13 residues. Germline V gene data show CDR1 as GTSNPN and CDR2 as SVGIG (reference sequence). The DNA of the CDR3 is TGTGCCTGGAGTAACGGGTTTTACAATGAGCAGTTCTTC. Translated: CAWSNGFYNEQFF.

The DNA of the CDR3 is TGTGCCAGCACCAACCCTGGGGCTAACACTGAAGCTTTCTTT. Its translation is CASTNPGANTEAFF. The chain carries TRBV12-3 or TRBV12-4 and TRBJ1-1, with D perhaps TRBD1 (5 bases). This CDR3 has 14 amino acids. V lost 7 bases and J 2 bases, leaving 14 bases between the germline ends.

The V gene is TRBV9, the J gene TRBJ2-3; 9 bases fit TRBD1. The CDR3 runs to 15 residues. Trimming at V came to 3 bases and at J to 4 bases, leaving 6 bases not matched to a gene. The germline CDR1 and CDR2 sequences are SGDLS and YYNGEE. The CDR3, as DNA: TGTGCCAGCAGCGCAAGGGGACAGGGTCCAGATACGCAGTATTTT. This gives the protein CASSARGQGPDTQYF.

The chain couples TRBV29-1 to TRBJ2-1; D possibly uses TRBD1 or TRBD2 (5 bases each). The CDR3 runs 13 residues. Per the germline V gene, CDR1 is SQVTM and CDR2 is ANQGSEA. For the CDR3, the DNA is TGCAGTGCCCCGGGGTGGGGGATGAATGAGCAGTTCTTC. Protein: CSAPGWGMNEQFF.

The chain has TRBV29-1 and TRBJ2-7; the D gene is possibly TRBD1 (6 bases). Germline CDR1 SQVTM, CDR2 ANQGSEA. V was shortened by 5 bases and J by 1 base, with 12 bases between the two germline ends. This CDR3 spans 13 amino acids. CDR3 in amino acids: CSVPGDPSYEQYF. As DNA, the CDR3 is TGCAGCGTTCCAGGGGACCCTTCCTACGAGCAGTACTTC.

This clonotype was observed once. The chain uses TRBV2 and TRBJ2-4; unclear D gene. V was clipped by 7 bases and J by 0 bases, with 7 bases between them. Germline CDR1 SNHLY, CDR2 FYNNEI. The CDR3 covers 13 residues. CDR3 DNA sequence: TGTGCCAGCACCCTGGAAGCCAAAAACATTCAGTACTTC. Translating gives CASTLEAKNIQYF.

The rearrangement joins TRBV12-3 or TRBV12-4 to TRBJ2-1, with D possibly matching TRBD2 (6 bases). The CDR3 length is 13 residues. Between the trimmed V and J ends, which lost 1 base and 8 bases, there was a span of 9 bases. CDR3 sequence reads: CASSLVEGHEQFF. The CDR3 nucleotides are TGTGCCAGCAGTTTAGTGGAGGGGCATGAGCAGTTCTTC.